This T cell receptor (beta chain) appears in the sequencing data of a study of cytomegalovirus exposure and HLA in healthy donors. Overall study: Per a later analysis, the roughly 670 first-cohort and 100 to 150 validation repertoires shared one platform.

This CDR3 is built from 18 residues. V was clipped by 8 bases and J by 3 bases, with 26 bases between them. The germline CDR1 and CDR2 sequences are MDHEN and SYDVKM. The sample holds a few counts of this clone. Donors were drawn from the approximately 120-subject validation cohort, separate from the approximately 680-subject first cohort. Sequencing used immunoSEQ multiplex PCR; TCRdb keeps in-frame clones, though not all of them. The profile shows 45,000 to 65,000 clones, 75% to 95% of them singletons. The specimen sequenced was PBMCs. The chain links TRBV28 to TRBJ2-1, with D possibly TRBD2 on 7 matching bases. This receptor was obtained from a young man in good health and CMV-seronegative. The CDR3 is CASGVAQIQGGFYNEQFF. In DNA form, the CDR3 reads TGTGCCAGCGGAGTAGCCCAAATACAGGGAGGGTTCTACAATGAGCAGTTCTTC.